This paragraph covers one TCR beta chain sequence. Its specificity is not known. The data stem from a study of shared clonotypes between healthy human individuals. Study-wide results and caveats: Larger estimated richness was generally seen in naive subsets than in memory subsets.

The CDR3 has 13 amino acids. Looked up from germline, CDR1 is MRHNA and CDR2 is SNTAGT. V shed 5 bases and J shed 8 bases, with 13 bases lying between them. The assay was immunoSEQ multiplex PCR, and TCRdb's table has in-frame clones only and misses some. The sample lists 1.5 million to 1.9 million clones, 98% occurring once. This chain uses TRBV6-4 with TRBJ2-1; no definite D call. The source of this sequence is a man aged 30 to 45 in good health. Source material: naive CD4+ T cells sorted from blood. Regarding subset: CD45RA+ positively selected. The CDR3 coding sequence is TGTGCCAGCAGTCGGACCCCGATCTATGAGCAGTTCTTC. Translation: CASSRTPIYEQFF.